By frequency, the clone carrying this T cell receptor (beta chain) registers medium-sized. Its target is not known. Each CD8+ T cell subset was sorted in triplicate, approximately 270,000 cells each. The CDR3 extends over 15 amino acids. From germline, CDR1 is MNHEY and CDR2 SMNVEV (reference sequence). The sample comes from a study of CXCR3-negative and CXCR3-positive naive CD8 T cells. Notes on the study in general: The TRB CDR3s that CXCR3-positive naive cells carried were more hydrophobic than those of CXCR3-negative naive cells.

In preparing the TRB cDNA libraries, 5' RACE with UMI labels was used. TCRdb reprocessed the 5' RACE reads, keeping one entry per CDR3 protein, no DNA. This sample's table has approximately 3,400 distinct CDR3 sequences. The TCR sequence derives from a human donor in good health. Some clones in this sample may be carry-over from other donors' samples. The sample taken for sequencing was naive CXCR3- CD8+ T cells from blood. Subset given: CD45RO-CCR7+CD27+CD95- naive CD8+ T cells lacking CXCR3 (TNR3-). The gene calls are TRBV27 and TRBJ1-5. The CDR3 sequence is CASSYRPYSNQPQHF.